This T cell receptor (beta chain) was profiled in a study of T-cell memory formation after mild COVID-19. Study results and limitations: Clones contracting day 15 to 85 were balanced CD4/CD8; later expanders leaned CD4+.

As concerns this clonotype: Antigen unknown.

Each CDR3 protein is one row after TCRdb ran MiXCR on the 5' RACE reads. The sample records about 440,000 distinct CDR3 sequences, 20% being singletons. Sequencing was carried out using PBMCs or a T cell subset sorted from them (not recorded which). The TCR was taken from an adult woman who had mild COVID-19 (a few samples of this study predate the infection). Cell type and time point are not known.

The CDR3 coding sequence is TGTGCCAGTAGTGCTCCGGGACTAGCCATTCAGTACTTC. Translating it yields CASSAPGLAIQYF. The chain couples TRBV19 to TRBJ2-4, with 9 bases aligning to TRBD2. Germline V lookup: CDR1 LNHDA, CDR2 SQIVND (reference sequence). The CDR3 contains 13 residues. With V trimmed by 5 bases and J by 9 bases, 5 bases remained unmatched.